Presented here are 31 T cell receptor beta chains from one specimen sequenced in a study of blood T cell repertoires in COVID-19. Sequenced by immunoSEQ multiplex PCR; TCRdb stores in-frame clones only, minus some. This table holds approximately 90,000 clones, 80% found once. Material: peripheral blood. The receptors originated from a woman over 75 with acute or convalescent COVID-19.

The gene calls are TRBV6-2 or TRBV6-3 and TRBJ2-1; 12 nucleotides line up with TRBD2. Germline CDR1 and CDR2: MNHEY and SVGEGT. The V and J ends lost 5 bases and 3 bases, in that order; junction bases with no gene match: 14. This CDR3 is 19 amino acids long. The CDR3: CASSPPFSSGGGRYNEQFF. The CDR3 bases are TGTGCCAGCAGTCCCCCTTTCTCTAGCGGGGGGGGCCGCTACAATGAGCAGTTCTTC.

This clone was seen a single time. The V and J genes are TRBV5-6 and TRBJ1-6; 7 bases are a match to TRBD1. The germline V gene encodes CDR1 SGHDT and CDR2 YYEEEE. Losses at the gene ends were 4 bases for V and 4 bases for J; bases not matched to a gene: 17. The CDR3 extends over 19 amino acids. CDR3: CASSPPGTDLLGYNSPLHF. The CDR3 nucleotides read TGTGCCAGCAGCCCACCGGGGACAGACCTCTTGGGTTATAATTCACCCCTCCACTTT.

The chain joins TRBV7-6 to TRBJ2-1; TRBD1 matches 7 bases. V lost 5 bases, J lost 0 bases, and 10 bases stayed unmatched. Germline CDR1 is SGHVS and CDR2 is FNYEAQ. The CDR3 totals 17 residues. The CDR3 is CASSPRQGLSSYNEQFF. The DNA of the CDR3 is TGTGCCAGCAGCCCACGACAGGGCCTAAGCTCCTACAATGAGCAGTTCTTC. Variable domain in full (rest from reference TRBV7-6 and TRBJ2-1): GAGVSQSPRYKVTKRGQDVALRCDPISGHVSLYWYRQALGQGPEFLTYFNYEAQQDKSGLPNDRFSAERPEGSISTLTIQRTEQRDSAMYRCASSPRQGLSSYNEQFFGPGTRLTVL.

This chain joins TRBV10-3 and TRBJ2-5, with a possible D match to TRBD2 (6 bases). CDR3 length equals 15 residues. CDR1 ENHRY and CDR2 SYGVKD come from the germline V gene. Deletions cut 5 bases from V and 4 bases from J, with 17 bases between. CDR3 sequence: CAISSRGQGGETQYF. The CDR3 coding sequence is TGTGCCATCAGTTCCCGAGGGCAGGGAGGAGAGACCCAGTACTTC.

The V and J genes are TRBV11-2 and TRBJ1-6, with 10 bases lining up with TRBD1. Germline lookup yields CDR1 SGHAT and CDR2 FQNNGV. This CDR3 is built from 15 residues. V trimming: 5 bases; J trimming: 10 bases; junction bases outside the gene matches: 8. CDR3 sequence reads: CASSPRRTGGSPLHF. CDR3 nucleotide sequence: TGTGCCAGCAGCCCCCGCAGGACAGGGGGATCACCCCTCCACTTT.

The rearrangement joins TRBV9 to TRBJ1-2; D not resolved. This CDR3 has 14 amino acids. The ends were cut back, 4 bases at V and 1 base at J, with 11 bases in the middle. The germline V gene encodes CDR1 SGDLS and CDR2 YYNGEE. CDR3 amino acids: CASSPSRSNYGYTF. CDR3 bases: TGTGCCAGCAGCCCATCCCGGAGTAACTATGGCTACACCTTC.

V gene TRBV10-3 combines with J gene TRBJ1-2; D perhaps matches TRBD1 (6 bases). The length of the CDR3 is 14 residues. With 6 bases removed from V and 4 bases from J, the gap between germline ends came to 15 bases. Germline values: CDR1 ENHRY, CDR2 SYGVKD. The CDR3 loop reads CAIRRSGATYGYTF. DNA of the CDR3: TGTGCCATCAGGAGGTCAGGGGCGACCTATGGCTACACCTTC.

The V and J genes are TRBV7-9 and TRBJ1-1; a weak D match, TRBD1 (6 bases). The CDR3 is 12 residues long. Trimming took 2 bases from V and 5 from J, leaving 6 bases between them. Germline V gene data show CDR1 as SEHNR and CDR2 as FQNEAQ (reference sequence). CDR3 in DNA: TGTGCCAGCAGCTTAAGGGGGACTGAAGCTTTCTTT. Translated: CASSLRGTEAFF.

This clone appeared a few times. The rearrangement links TRBV30 to TRBJ1-2; 7 bases fit TRBD1. The ends lost 3 bases at V and 0 bases at J; junction bases unmatched: 7. Germline CDR1 and CDR2: GTSNPN and SVGIG (reference sequence). This CDR3 comprises 15 residues. In DNA form, the CDR3 reads TGTGCCTGGAGCCCGGGACAGCCAGCTAACTATGGCTACACCTTC. It codes for CAWSPGQPANYGYTF.

The chain links TRBV6-5 to TRBJ2-3; 7 bases match TRBD1. Per germline, CDR1 MNHEY and CDR2 SVGAGI. The V segment lost 10 bases and the J segment 2 bases; nucleotides outside the gene matches: 12. The CDR3 is made up of 15 amino acids. In DNA, the CDR3 is TGTGCCACCGCAGATCAGGGGGTCATCACAGATACGCAGTATTTT. Protein: CATADQGVITDTQYF.

The rearrangement links TRBV9 to TRBJ2-6; tentatively, D is TRBD1 (6 bases). In germline, CDR1 is SGDLS, CDR2 YYNGEE. Trimming stripped 6 bases from V and 0 bases from J, with 22 bases between. The CDR3 runs to 19 residues. The CDR3 loop reads CASTRSFRDTFSGANVLTF. As DNA, the CDR3 is TGTGCCAGCACACGGTCGTTCCGGGACACATTCTCTGGGGCCAACGTCCTGACTTTC.

The chain employs TRBV7-9 and TRBJ1-3, with a possible D match to TRBD1 (5 bases). From germline, CDR1 is SEHNR and CDR2 FQNEAQ (reference sequence). This CDR3 has 14 residues. V gave up 5 bases and J gave up 0 bases, with 8 bases separating them. The CDR3 protein is CASSPGHSGNTIYF. Written as DNA, the CDR3 is TGTGCCAGCAGCCCCGGACACTCTGGAAACACCATATATTTT.

V and J are TRBV2 and TRBJ1-1; the D is unclear. The ends were cut back, 8 bases at V and 1 base at J, with 11 bases in the middle. The CDR3 extends over 13 amino acids. Germline V gene sequence: CDR1 SNHLY, CDR2 FYNNEI. Here the CDR3 reads CASQYWPNTEAFF. The DNA of the CDR3 is TGTGCCAGCCAGTATTGGCCGAACACTGAAGCTTTCTTT.

The chain uses TRBV30 and TRBJ2-2; 12 nucleotides match TRBD2. Germline assignment: CDR1 GTSNPN and CDR2 SVGIG (reference sequence). The CDR3 extends over 15 amino acids. With 3 bases clipped from V and 8 bases from J, the junction kept 7 bases outside the gene matches. CDR3 loop: CAWRPSGRAWGELFF. Written as DNA, the CDR3 is TGTGCCTGGAGGCCTAGCGGGAGGGCCTGGGGGGAGCTGTTTTTT.

V and J are TRBV5-8 and TRBJ2-3, with 7 nucleotides matching TRBD2. The CDR3 runs to 16 residues. Trimming removed 1 base from V and 2 bases from J; junction bases left unmatched: 7. The germline V gene encodes CDR1 SGHTS and CDR2 YDEGEE. The CDR3 region is CASSLTWGGSTDTQYF. DNA of the CDR3: TGTGCCAGCAGCTTGACATGGGGGGGTTCCACAGATACGCAGTATTTT.

This chain uses TRBV9 with TRBJ2-3, with 8 bases aligning to TRBD2. Germline CDR1 and CDR2: SGDLS and YYNGEE. The CDR3 is 17 amino acids. V was clipped by 0 bases and J by 2 bases; unmatched bases: 8. The CDR3 DNA is TGTGCCAGCAGCGTAGGATGGGTAGCGGGACTCACAGATACGCAGTATTTT. Its translation is CASSVGWVAGLTDTQYF.

The CDR3 sequence is CASSKRQGIGETQYF. The CDR3 nucleotides read TGTGCCAGCAGCAAAAGACAGGGGATAGGGGAGACCCAGTACTTC. The rearrangement uses TRBV5-4 and TRBJ2-5, with 8 bases identical to TRBD1. The CDR3 runs to 15 residues. The germline CDR1 and CDR2 sequences are SGHNT and YYREEE (reference sequence). Trimming at V came to 4 bases and at J to 5 bases, leaving 10 bases not matched to a gene.

This chain uses TRBV18 with TRBJ2-2; D call uncertain. The CDR3 totals 15 residues. CDR1 KGHSH and CDR2 LQKENI come from the germline V gene. V lost 4 bases to trimming and J lost 0 bases, with 9 bases between them. CDR3 sequence reads: CASSLEASNTGELFF. As DNA, the CDR3 is TGTGCCAGCTCACTTGAGGCTTCGAACACCGGGGAGCTGTTTTTT. The whole variable domain, filled in from reference TRBV18 and TRBJ2-2, reads NAGVMQNPRHLVRRRGQEARLRCSPMKGHSHVYWYRQLPEEGLKFMVYLQKENIIDESGMPKERFSAEFPKEGPSILRIQQVVRGDSAAYFCASSLEASNTGELFFGEGSRLTVL.

This rearrangement joins TRBV5-1 to TRBJ1-1; maybe TRBD1 (5 bases). V was clipped by 1 base and J by 4 bases, with 8 bases between them. CDR1 and CDR2 (germline): SGHRS, YFSETQ. CDR3 length: 13 amino acids. CDR3 in amino acids: CASSLQGSTEAFF. In DNA form, the CDR3 reads TGCGCCAGCAGCTTGCAGGGTAGCACTGAAGCTTTCTTT.

This clone occurred a few times. CDR3 amino acids: CASNLAGGRNEQFF. The CDR3 DNA reads TGTGCCAGCAATCTAGCGGGGGGGCGTAATGAGCAGTTCTTC. This rearrangement joins TRBV6-5 to TRBJ2-1; 12 bases line up with TRBD2. V was clipped by 7 bases and J by 7 bases; unmatched bases: 5. Germline V gene data show CDR1 as MNHEY and CDR2 as SVGAGI. CDR3 size: 14 residues.

The J gene is TRBJ1-2, the V gene TRBV4-1; a possible D gene is TRBD1 (6 bases). CDR1 is MGHRA, CDR2 YSYEKL, per germline. The CDR3 has 15 amino acids. The V end was cut by 1 base, the J end by 3 bases, with 12 bases between. Here the CDR3 reads CASSQGTVFDYGYTF. CDR3 nucleotides: TGCGCCAGCAGCCAAGGGACAGTGTTTGACTATGGCTACACCTTC.

In its sample, this clone was seen once. The chain employs TRBV3-1 (or the pseudogene TRBV3-2) and TRBJ2-2; TRBD1 matches 8 bases. The germline V gene has CDR1 LGHDT and CDR2 YNNKEL (reference sequence). The J segment lost 4 bases and the V segment lost 3 bases, leaving 7 bases of the junction unmatched. The CDR3 length is 16 residues. The CDR3 DNA reads TGTGCCAGCAGCCAGAACAGGGGGACTCTCACCGGGGAGCTGTTTTTT. This sequence encodes CASSQNRGTLTGELFF.

V and J are TRBV5-5 and TRBJ2-1; TRBD2 aligns across 7 bases. The CDR3 loop spans 15 amino acids. Germline V gene sequence: CDR1 SGHKS, CDR2 YYEKEE (reference sequence). V gave up 5 bases and J gave up 6 bases; unmatched junction bases: 11. The DNA for the CDR3 is TGTGCCAGCAGTTATCGGGGGGAGGGCCCCAATGAGCAGTTCTTC. Translated: CASSYRGEGPNEQFF.

This clone was observed a single time. V gene TRBV27 combines with J gene TRBJ1-4; D may be TRBD1 (5 bases). Germline assignment: CDR1 MNHEY and CDR2 SMNVEV (reference sequence). The CDR3 covers 13 residues. Between the trimmed V and J ends, which lost 9 bases and 0 bases, there was a span of 8 bases. In DNA form, the CDR3 reads TGTGCCAGGGCCAGGGCAACTAATGAAAAACTGTTTTTT. Amino acid sequence: CARARATNEKLFF.

J is TRBJ2-1 and V is TRBV5-1; the match to TRBD2 covers 8 bases. The V segment lost 0 bases and the J segment 7 bases; nucleotides outside the gene matches: 12. The CDR3 has 17 residues. The germline V gene has CDR1 SGHRS and CDR2 YFSETQ. CDR3 loop: CASSLGDLAGSGNEQFF. The CDR3 DNA reads as TGCGCCAGCAGCTTGGGGGATTTAGCGGGATCGGGTAATGAGCAGTTCTTC.

This clone was seen a single time. The rearrangement joins TRBV20-1 to TRBJ1-5; D perhaps matches TRBD1 (5 bases). The CDR3 is made up of 13 amino acids. In germline, CDR1 is DFQATT, CDR2 SNEGSKA (reference sequence). V was pared by 3 bases and J by 4 bases, with 10 bases between. Here the CDR3 DNA reads TGCAGTGCTAGTCGGACACCTAATCAGCCCCAGCATTTT. This translates into CSASRTPNQPQHF.

This rearrangement joins TRBV5-8 to TRBJ1-2; no reliable D call. Trimming took off 0 bases at V and 5 bases at J, with 11 bases between the two ends. The CDR3 extends over 14 amino acids. Germline loops: CDR1 SGHTS, CDR2 YDEGEE. The CDR3 protein is CASSLDGRYYGYTF. The CDR3 DNA reads TGTGCCAGCAGCTTGGATGGCAGATATTATGGCTACACCTTC.

The chain links TRBV7-2 to TRBJ2-1; 11 nucleotides align to TRBD2. Trimming at V came to 5 bases and at J to 5 bases, leaving 5 bases not matched to a gene. Germline-derived CDR1 and CDR2 are SGHTA and FQGNSA. The CDR3 has 15 amino acids. Here the CDR3 reads CASSKGLAGNNEQFF. The CDR3 nucleotides read TGTGCCAGCAGCAAAGGACTAGCGGGCAACAATGAGCAGTTCTTC.

This rearrangement joins TRBV11-2 to TRBJ2-5; 7 bases match TRBD2. The CDR3 length is 14 residues. The germline V gene has CDR1 SGHAT and CDR2 FQNNGV. Trimming took 3 bases from V and 5 from J; bases not matched to a gene: 6. CDR3 DNA: TGTGCCAGCAGCTTCGGGGGGTCAAGGGAGACCCAGTACTTC. It translates to CASSFGGSRETQYF.

J is TRBJ1-2 and V is TRBV5-4; D is uncertain. Trimming left V 3 bases short and J 1 base short, with 10 bases between. The CDR3 is made up of 14 amino acids. The germline V gene encodes CDR1 SGHNT and CDR2 YYREEE (reference sequence). The CDR3 nucleotides are TGTGCCAGCAGCTCCGACTTGTTTAACTATGGCTACACCTTC. Encoded protein: CASSSDLFNYGYTF.

This clone showed up many times. This chain connects TRBV6-5 to TRBJ2-7; D might be TRBD2 (5 bases). This CDR3 is 14 amino acids long. Per the germline V gene, CDR1 is MNHEY and CDR2 is SVGAGI. Trimming took off 5 bases at V and 4 bases at J, with 15 bases between the two ends. CDR3 region: CASSPPGDPYEQYF. CDR3 nucleotides: TGTGCCAGCAGTCCCCCCGGGGATCCTTACGAGCAGTACTTC.